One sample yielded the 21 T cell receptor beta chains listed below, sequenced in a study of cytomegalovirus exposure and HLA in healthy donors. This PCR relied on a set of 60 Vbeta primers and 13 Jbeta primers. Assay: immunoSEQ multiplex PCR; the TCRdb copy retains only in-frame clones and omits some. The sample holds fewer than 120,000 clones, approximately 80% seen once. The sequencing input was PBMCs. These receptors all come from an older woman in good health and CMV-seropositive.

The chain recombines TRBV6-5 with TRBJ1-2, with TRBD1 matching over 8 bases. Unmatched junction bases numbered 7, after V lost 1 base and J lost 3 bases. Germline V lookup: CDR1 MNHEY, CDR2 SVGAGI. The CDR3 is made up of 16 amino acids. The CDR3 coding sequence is TGTGCCAGCAGTTACTATAGGCAGGGGGCTTACTATGGCTACACCTTC. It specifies CASSYYRQGAYYGYTF.

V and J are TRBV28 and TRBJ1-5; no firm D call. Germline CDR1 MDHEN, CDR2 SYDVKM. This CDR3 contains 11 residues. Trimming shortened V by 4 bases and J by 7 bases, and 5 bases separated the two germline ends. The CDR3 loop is CASSSVQPQHF. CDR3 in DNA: TGTGCCAGCAGTTCGGTACAGCCCCAGCATTTT.

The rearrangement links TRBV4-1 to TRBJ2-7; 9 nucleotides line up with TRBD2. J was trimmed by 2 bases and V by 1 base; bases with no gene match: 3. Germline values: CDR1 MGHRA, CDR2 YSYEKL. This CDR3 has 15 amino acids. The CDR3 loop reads CASSQGLAGPYEQYF. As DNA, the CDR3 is TGCGCCAGCAGCCAAGGTCTAGCGGGGCCCTACGAGCAGTACTTC.

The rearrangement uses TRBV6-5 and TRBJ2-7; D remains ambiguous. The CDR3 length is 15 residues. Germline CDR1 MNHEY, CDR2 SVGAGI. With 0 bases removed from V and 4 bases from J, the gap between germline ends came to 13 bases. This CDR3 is CASSYSPPGTYEQYF. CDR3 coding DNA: TGTGCCAGCAGTTACTCGCCCCCCGGTACTTACGAGCAGTACTTC.

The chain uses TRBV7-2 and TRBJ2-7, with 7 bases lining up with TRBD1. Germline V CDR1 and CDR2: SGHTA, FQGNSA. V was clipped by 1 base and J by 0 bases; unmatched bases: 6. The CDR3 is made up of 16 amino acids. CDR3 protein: CASSLDGTVNSYEQYF. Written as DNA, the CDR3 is TGTGCCAGCAGCTTAGATGGGACAGTCAACTCCTACGAGCAGTACTTC.

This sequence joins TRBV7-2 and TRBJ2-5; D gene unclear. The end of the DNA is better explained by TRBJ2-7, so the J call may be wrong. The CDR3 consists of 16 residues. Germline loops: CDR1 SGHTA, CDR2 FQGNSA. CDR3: CASSLAPDPVYYEQYF. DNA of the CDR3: TGTGCCAGCAGCTTAGCCCCAGACCCCGTCTACTACGAGCAGTACTTC.

This CDR3 reads CSAFRQVNTEAFF. CDR3 nucleotides: TGCAGCGCCTTTAGACAGGTGAACACTGAAGCTTTCTTT. The chain couples TRBV29-1 to TRBJ1-1; weak D call: TRBD1 (6 bases). V was pared by 7 bases and J by 0 bases, with 12 bases between. This CDR3 spans 13 amino acids. Germline CDR1 and CDR2: SQVTM and ANQGSEA.

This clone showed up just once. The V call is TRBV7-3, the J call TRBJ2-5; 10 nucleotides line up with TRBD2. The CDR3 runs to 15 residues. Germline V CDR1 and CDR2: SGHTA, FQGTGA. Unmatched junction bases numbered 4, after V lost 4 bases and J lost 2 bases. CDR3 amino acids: CASSSIAGGQETQYF. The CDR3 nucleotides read TGTGCCAGCAGCTCCATAGCGGGAGGTCAAGAGACCCAGTACTTC. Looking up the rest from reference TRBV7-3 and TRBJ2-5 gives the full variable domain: GAGVSQTPSNKVTEKGKYVELRCDPISGHTALYWYRQSLGQGPEFLIYFQGTGAADDSGLPNDRFFAVRPEGSVSTLKIQRTERGDSAVYLCASSSIAGGQETQYFGPGTRLLVL.

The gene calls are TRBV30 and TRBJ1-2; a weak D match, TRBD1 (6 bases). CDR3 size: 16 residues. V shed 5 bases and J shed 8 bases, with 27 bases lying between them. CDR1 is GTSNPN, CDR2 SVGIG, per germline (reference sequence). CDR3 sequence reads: CAWGGRVGGRQGGYTF. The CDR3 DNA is TGTGCCTGGGGGGGCCGAGTGGGGGGGCGTCAAGGCGGCTACACCTTC.

The DNA for the CDR3 is TGCGCCAGCAGCCAAGTTAGCGGGAGAGAGGTAGATACGCAGTATTTT. Translating gives CASSQVSGREVDTQYF. The rearrangement joins TRBV4-1 to TRBJ2-3; 9 nucleotides match TRBD2. Germline V gene sequence: CDR1 MGHRA, CDR2 YSYEKL. The V gene end was trimmed by 1 base and the J gene end by 5 bases; junction bases not matched to a gene: 7. The CDR3 contains 16 residues.

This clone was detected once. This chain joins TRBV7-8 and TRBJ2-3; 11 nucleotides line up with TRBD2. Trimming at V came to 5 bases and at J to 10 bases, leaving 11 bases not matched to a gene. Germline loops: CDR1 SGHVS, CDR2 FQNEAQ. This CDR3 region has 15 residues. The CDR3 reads CASSLETSGKGAQYF. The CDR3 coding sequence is TGTGCCAGCAGCCTTGAGACTAGCGGGAAAGGGGCGCAGTATTTT.

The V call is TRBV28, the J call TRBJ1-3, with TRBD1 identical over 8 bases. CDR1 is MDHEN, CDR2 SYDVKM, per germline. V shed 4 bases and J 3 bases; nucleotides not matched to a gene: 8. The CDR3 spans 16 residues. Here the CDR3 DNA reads TGTGCCAGCAGTTCGACAGGGGAAGAAAGTGGAAACACCATATATTTT. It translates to CASSSTGEESGNTIYF.

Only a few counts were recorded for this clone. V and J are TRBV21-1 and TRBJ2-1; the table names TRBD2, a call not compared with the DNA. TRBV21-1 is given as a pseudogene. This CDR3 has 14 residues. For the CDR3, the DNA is TGTGCCAGCAGCAAATTGGACTGGCCGGGTGAGCAGTTCTTC. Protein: CASSKLDWPGEQFF.

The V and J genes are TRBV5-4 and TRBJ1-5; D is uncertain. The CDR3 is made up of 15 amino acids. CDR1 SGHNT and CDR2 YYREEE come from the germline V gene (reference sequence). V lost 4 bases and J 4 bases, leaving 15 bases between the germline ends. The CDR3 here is CASSRNPERNQPQHF. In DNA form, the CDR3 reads TGTGCCAGCAGCCGAAATCCAGAAAGAAATCAGCCCCAGCATTTT.

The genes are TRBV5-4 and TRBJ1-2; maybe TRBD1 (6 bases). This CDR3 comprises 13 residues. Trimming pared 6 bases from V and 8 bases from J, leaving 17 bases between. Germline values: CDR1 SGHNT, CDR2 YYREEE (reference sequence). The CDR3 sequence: CASTGDRTEGYTF. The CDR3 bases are TGTGCCAGCACCGGAGACAGGACGGAGGGCTACACCTTC.

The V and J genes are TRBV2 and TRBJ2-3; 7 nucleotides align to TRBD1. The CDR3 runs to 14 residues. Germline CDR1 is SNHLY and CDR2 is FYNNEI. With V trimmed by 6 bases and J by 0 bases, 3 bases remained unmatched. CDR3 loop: CASRGDSSTDTQYF. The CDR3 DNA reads TGTGCCAGCAGGGGGGACAGTAGCACAGATACGCAGTATTTT.

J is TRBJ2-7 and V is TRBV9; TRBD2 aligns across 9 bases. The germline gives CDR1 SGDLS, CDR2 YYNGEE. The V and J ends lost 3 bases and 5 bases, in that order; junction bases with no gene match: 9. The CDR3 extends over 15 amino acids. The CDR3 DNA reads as TGTGCCAGCAGCGGAGGGGCTAGCGGGACCCACGAGCAGTACTTC. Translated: CASSGGASGTHEQYF.

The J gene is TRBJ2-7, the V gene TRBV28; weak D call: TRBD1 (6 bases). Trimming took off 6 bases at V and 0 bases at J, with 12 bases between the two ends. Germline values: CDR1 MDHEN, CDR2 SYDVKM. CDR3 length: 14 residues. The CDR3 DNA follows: TGTGCCAGCAGACCAGGGGCCCGCTCCTACGAGCAGTACTTC. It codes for CASRPGARSYEQYF.

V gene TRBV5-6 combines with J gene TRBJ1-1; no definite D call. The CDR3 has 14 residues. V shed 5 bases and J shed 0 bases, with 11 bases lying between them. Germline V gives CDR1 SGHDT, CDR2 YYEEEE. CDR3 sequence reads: CASRVGEMNTEAFF. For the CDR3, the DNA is TGTGCCAGCAGAGTCGGAGAGATGAACACTGAAGCTTTCTTT.

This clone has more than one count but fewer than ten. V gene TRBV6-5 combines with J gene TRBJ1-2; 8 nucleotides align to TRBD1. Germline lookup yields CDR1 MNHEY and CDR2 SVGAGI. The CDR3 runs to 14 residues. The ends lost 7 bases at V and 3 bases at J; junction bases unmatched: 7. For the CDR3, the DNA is TGTGCCAGCACCGCAGGGGGCTCCTACTATGGCTACACCTTC. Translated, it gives CASTAGGSYYGYTF.

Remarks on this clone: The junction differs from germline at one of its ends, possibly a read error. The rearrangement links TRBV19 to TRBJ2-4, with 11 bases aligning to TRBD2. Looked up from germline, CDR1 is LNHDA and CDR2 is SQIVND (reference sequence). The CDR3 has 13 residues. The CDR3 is CASRQGTSGSLDF. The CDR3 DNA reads TGTGCCAGTAGACAGGGTACTAGCGGGAGTTTAGACTTC.